The T cell receptor (beta chain) described here comes from a study of T cells in tuberculosis. Repertoires were generated with immunoSEQ multiplex PCR, while TCRdb's copy carries only in-frame clones and drops some. The table records over 25,000 clones, around 87% of them present only once. This clonotype originated in a donor aged 10-29 years with latent tuberculosis or without tuberculosis infection. Sequenced: PBMCs.

CDR3 protein: CASSFPQGRETQYF. The CDR3 DNA follows: TGTGCCAGCAGTTTTCCACAGGGTAGGGAGACCCAGTACTTC. This chain connects TRBV28 to TRBJ2-5, with a possible D match to TRBD1 (6 bases). The germline V gene has CDR1 MDHEN and CDR2 SYDVKM. CDR3 length equals 14 residues. V lost 3 bases, J lost 5 bases, and 13 bases lay in between.